This T cell receptor beta chain was sequenced during a study of T cell responses to AZD1222 COVID-19 vaccine. The CDR3 sequence is 14 residues long. Germline loops: CDR1 MNHEY, CDR2 SMNVEV (reference sequence). The V end was cut by 3 bases, the J end by 1 base, with 10 bases between. Using immunoSEQ multiplex PCR, the repertoire was profiled, and TCRdb retains in-frame clones only, with some absent. The sample has some 120,000 clones, roughly 88% seen once. Regarding the study as a whole: Spike as a whole was targeted by vaccine-associated CD4 TCRs, dominant at 160-218 and 743-854. Reportedly, nearly half the spike-specific TCRs target unmutated variant regions. White British donors predominated, females outnumbered males, and clonal diversity was possibly underestimated.

Remarks on this clone: Its antigen is currently unknown.

The V and J genes are TRBV27 and TRBJ2-7; tentatively, D is TRBD1 (6 bases). This TCR was recovered from an adult in good health. The sequenced sample was peripheral blood, obtained on day 0 of AZD1222 vaccination. The DNA of the CDR3 is TGTGCCAGCAGTTTGAAACAGGGTTCCTACGAGCAGTACTTC. As protein: CASSLKQGSYEQYF.